This is a list of T cell receptor beta chains from one sample in a study of shared clonotypes between healthy human individuals. Repertoires were generated with immunoSEQ multiplex PCR, while TCRdb's copy carries only in-frame clones and drops some. The sample yields approximately 1,000,000 clones, approximately 80% seen once. Sequencing was carried out using memory CD4+ T cells from PBMCs. Receptors were obtained from a man aged 18-30 years in good health. Some clones in this sample may be carry-over from other donors' samples. Both conserved end residues are trimmed from each CDR3. Clone size is not always given. Where it is, it says once, few, many or a class for expanded clones.

ASSQWGANTGELF,TRBJ2-2,.,TRBV4-1
ASSPKGGMTEAF,TRBJ1-1,.,TRBV18
ASRDLRGDTEAF,TRBJ1-1,.,TRBV5-1
ASQTRVEEEQY,TRBJ2-7,.,TRBV28
ACGAGGGEKLF,TRBJ1-4,.,TRBV30
ASSPNWAEGGLVKNIQY,TRBJ2-4,once,TRBV14
ATSREVAGGEQY,TRBJ2-7,.,TRBV15
ASSLDRTRAGELF,TRBJ2-2,.,TRBV28
ASSFGPRKGNTIY,TRBJ1-3,.,TRBV7-2
ATSRDPGQGAF,TRBJ1-1,.,TRBV15
ASSQGGSYEQY,TRBJ2-7,.,TRBV4-2
ASSLGLAASTDTQY,TRBJ2-3,.,TRBV28
ASSLWAPGTGGYEQY,TRBJ2-7,.,TRBV27
ASSPGQFSGANVLT,TRBJ2-6,many,TRBV18
ATSRVRQGAGYGYT,TRBJ1-2,.,TRBV15
ASSLMATDRHEQF,TRBJ2-1,few,TRBV7-3
SVDRGLGEKLF,TRBJ1-4,.,TRBV29-1
ASSPASRMNTEAF,TRBJ1-1,.,TRBV18
ASSLAIAGGHVGTQY,TRBJ2-5,.,TRBV5-1
ASSSPLGTENYEQY,TRBJ2-7,.,TRBV27
ASSPGTSGRNNPYEQY,TRBJ2-7,once,TRBV14
ASSPPTQGRYGYT,TRBJ1-2,.,TRBV18
AWAGTVNTGELF,TRBJ2-2,.,TRBV30
ASSLIGTVNTEAF,TRBJ1-1,.,TRBV11-1
ASSLMFMNTEAF,TRBJ1-1,.,TRBV11-2
ASSSLAGTADTQY,TRBJ2-3,.,TRBV28
AWSPAKRAHYEQY,TRBJ2-7,many,TRBV30
ASRDRGSETQY,TRBJ2-5,.,TRBV6-1
SVERGGRSD,TRBJ2-4,.,TRBV29-1
ASSLRSGGTGELF,TRBJ2-2,.,TRBV27
ASSPTSGSGNTIY,TRBJ1-3,.,TRBV7-7
ASSLVAVRLRDREQF,TRBJ2-1,.,TRBV7-9
ASSGEGSDRVKF,TRBJ2-1,.,TRBV4-2
ASSLDPRLQY,TRBJ2-4,.,TRBV11-2
ASSYWQGTYEQY,TRBJ2-7,.,TRBV6-6
ASSIVQGLFRETQY,TRBJ2-5,.,TRBV19
ASSLGASGSSGNTQY,TRBJ2-3,.,TRBV5-1
ASGGYPYEQY,TRBJ2-7,.,TRBV6-1
ASSLRFGGTHSTNEKLF,TRBJ1-4,.,TRBV27
ASSLEGRETQY,TRBJ2-5,.,TRBV5-1
ASSPNSGTGGTGELF,TRBJ2-2,few,TRBV18
ASSPPGILTTNEKLF,TRBJ1-4,.,TRBV18
ASSLVFLGGEQY,TRBJ2-7,.,TRBV13
ASSVDQVAGDTQY,TRBJ2-3,.,TRBV7-8
ASSLYQSGSNYGYT,TRBJ1-2,.,TRBV28
AWSVARGELF,TRBJ2-2,.,TRBV30
ASSLRRGQGEAF,TRBJ1-1,.,TRBV27
ASSFGGPYEQY,TRBJ2-7,.,TRBV7-3
STTPGETQY,TRBJ2-5,.,TRBV20-1
ASSLAMGSSYEQY,TRBJ2-7,.,TRBV5-1